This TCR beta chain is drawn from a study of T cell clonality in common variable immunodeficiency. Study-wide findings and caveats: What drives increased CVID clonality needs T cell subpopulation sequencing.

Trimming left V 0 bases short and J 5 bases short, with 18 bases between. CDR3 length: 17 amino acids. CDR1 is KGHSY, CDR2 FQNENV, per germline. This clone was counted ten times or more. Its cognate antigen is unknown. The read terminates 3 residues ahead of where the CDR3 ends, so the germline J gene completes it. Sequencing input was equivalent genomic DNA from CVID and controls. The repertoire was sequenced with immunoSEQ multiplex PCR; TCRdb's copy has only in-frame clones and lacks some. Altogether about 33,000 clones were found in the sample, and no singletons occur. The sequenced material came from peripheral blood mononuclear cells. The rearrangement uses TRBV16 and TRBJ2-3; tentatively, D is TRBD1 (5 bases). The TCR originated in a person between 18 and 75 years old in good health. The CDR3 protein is CASSQSPSQAAQDTQYF. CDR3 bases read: TGTGCCAGCAGCCAATCCCCCTCACAGGCGGCGCAAGATACG. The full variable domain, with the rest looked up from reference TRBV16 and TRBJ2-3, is GEEVAQTPKHLVRGEGQKAKLYCAPIKGHSYVFWYQQVLKNEFKFLISFQNENVFDETGMPKERFSAKCLPNSPCSLEIQATKLEDSAVYFCASSQSPSQAAQDTQYFGPGTRLTVL.